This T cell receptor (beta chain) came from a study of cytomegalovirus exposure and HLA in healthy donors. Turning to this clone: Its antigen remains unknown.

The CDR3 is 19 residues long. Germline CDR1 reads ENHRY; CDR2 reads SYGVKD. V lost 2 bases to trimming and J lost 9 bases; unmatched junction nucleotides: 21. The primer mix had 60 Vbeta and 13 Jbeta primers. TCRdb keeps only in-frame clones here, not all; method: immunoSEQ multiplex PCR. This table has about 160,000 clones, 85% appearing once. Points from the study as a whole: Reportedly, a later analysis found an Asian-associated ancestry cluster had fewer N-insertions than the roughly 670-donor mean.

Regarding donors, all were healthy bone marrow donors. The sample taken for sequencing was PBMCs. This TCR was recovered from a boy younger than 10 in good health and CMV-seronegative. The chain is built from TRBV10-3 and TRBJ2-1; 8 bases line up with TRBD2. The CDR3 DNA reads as TGTGCCATCAGTGAGCCGGGCCAGCGGGAGTACCCGGATCGGGGTGAGCAGTTCTTC. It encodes CAISEPGQREYPDRGEQFF.